This TCR beta chain derives from a study of patients and donors after allogeneic stem cell transplantation. V shed 6 bases and J shed 1 base, with 15 bases lying between them. The CDR3 totals 15 residues. TCRdb independently ran MiXCR on the RT-PCR reads; one entry per CDR3 protein. The table records 900,000 to 1,000,000 distinct CDR3 sequences, approximately 18% of them present only once. This TCR came from a human donor who was either an allogeneic HSCT recipient or a stem cell or donor lymphocyte infusion donor (not recorded which). It is not recorded whose cells these are; they may come from a transplant donor. The V gene is TRBV12-3 or TRBV12-4, the J gene TRBJ1-1; D is undetermined. Sequenced sample: blood, either unsorted or a sorted T cell fraction (not recorded which). The CDR3 loop reads CASSPARSGNTEAFF. Written as DNA, the CDR3 is TGTGCCAGCAGCCCGGCGCGGAGCGGGAACACTGAAGCTTTCTTT.